The next 15 T cell receptor beta chains were all read from a single sample in a study of blood T cells in healthy people across ages. The use of a sample-barcoded 5' primer and a J-beta primer mix characterized a second PCR of about 7 to 12 cycles. TCRdb itself ran the 5' RACE reads through MiXCR, one entry per CDR3 protein. The sample has 650,000 to 800,000 distinct CDR3 sequences; approximately 48% are singletons. What was sequenced was blood. The receptors stem from a man aged 55 to 70 in good health.

The chain has TRBV20-1 and TRBJ2-7; TRBD1 matches at 8 bases. The end of the DNA is better explained by TRBJ2-5, so the J call may be wrong. Germline V gene sequence: CDR1 DFQATT, CDR2 SNEGSKA (reference sequence). This CDR3 is built from 15 residues. As DNA, the CDR3 is TGCAGTGCTAGATCCGGGACAGGTTACCCAGAGACCCAGTACTTC. Its protein is CSARSGTGYPETQYF.

This clonotype was seen only a few times. The rearrangement uses TRBV14 and TRBJ2-1; the match to TRBD1 covers 7 bases. J was trimmed by 3 bases and V by 5 bases; bases with no gene match: 7. The germline CDR1 and CDR2 sequences are SGHDN and FVKESK. There are 15 residues in the CDR3. This chain's CDR3 is CASSLWTGDYNEQFF. CDR3 nucleotide sequence: TGTGCCAGCAGCTTGTGGACAGGAGACTACAATGAGCAGTTCTTC.

A few counts support this clonotype. This rearrangement joins TRBV5-1 to TRBJ2-5; 8 bases are a match to TRBD2. The germline CDR1 and CDR2 sequences are SGHRS and YFSETQ. The CDR3 covers 18 residues. The ends lost 0 bases at V and 0 bases at J; junction bases unmatched: 10. This CDR3 is CASSLGWFSGDHQETQYF. The CDR3 DNA follows: TGCGCCAGCAGCTTGGGTTGGTTTAGCGGGGACCACCAAGAGACCCAGTACTTC. The variable domain in full, with the rest retrieved from reference TRBV5-1 and TRBJ2-5, is KAGVTQTPRYLIKTRGQQVTLSCSPISGHRSVSWYQQTPGQGLQFLFEYFSETQRNKGNFPGRFSGRQFSNSRSEMNVSTLELGDSALYLCASSLGWFSGDHQETQYFGPGTRLLVL.

This sequence joins TRBV20-1 and TRBJ2-5, with D maybe TRBD2 (5 bases). Trimming cost V 7 bases and J 0 bases, with 12 bases left between them. CDR3 length equals 13 residues. Germline lookup yields CDR1 DFQATT and CDR2 SNEGSKA (reference sequence). For the CDR3, the DNA is TGCAGTGGAACGGGGATTTACCAAGAGACCCAGTACTTC. Amino acids: CSGTGIYQETQYF.

J is TRBJ2-5 and V is TRBV21-1. TRBV21-1 is annotated as a pseudogene. The CDR3 has 14 residues. The CDR3 DNA sequence: TGTGCCAGCGTCGAGGAGACGTTACAAGAGACCCAGTACTTC. It translates to CASVEETLQETQYF.

This CDR3 is CASSPTKGGAGTGELFF. The CDR3 DNA reads as TGTGCCAGCTCACCTACGAAAGGGGGCGCGGGCACCGGGGAGCTGTTTTTT. The J gene is TRBJ2-2, the V gene TRBV18; 7 bases are a match to TRBD1. The length of the CDR3 is 17 residues. From germline, CDR1 is KGHSH and CDR2 LQKENI. Trimming took 3 bases from V and 4 from J; bases not matched to a gene: 11. Supplemented by reference TRBV18 and TRBJ2-2, the full variable domain reads NAGVMQNPRHLVRRRGQEARLRCSPMKGHSHVYWYRQLPEEGLKFMVYLQKENIIDESGMPKERFSAEFPKEGPSILRIQQVVRGDSAAYFCASSPTKGGAGTGELFFGEGSRLTVL.

This clonotype was detected a few times. The chain carries TRBV25-1 and TRBJ1-2, with D unclear. With 3 bases removed from V and 5 bases from J, the gap between germline ends came to 10 bases. Germline CDR1 and CDR2: MGHDK and SYGVNS. CDR3 length equals 13 residues. CDR3 region: CASSDVGGYGYTF. As DNA, the CDR3 is TGTGCCAGCAGTGACGTGGGAGGGTATGGCTACACCTTC.

V is TRBV18 and J is TRBJ1-6; unclear D gene. CDR3 length equals 15 residues. V was pared by 4 bases and J by 6 bases, with 13 bases between. Germline CDR1 reads KGHSH; CDR2 reads LQKENI. The CDR3 coding sequence is TGTGCCAGCTCACAGGAAAACGCTGGTAATTCACCCCTCCACTTT. Translating gives CASSQENAGNSPLHF.

The chain employs TRBV6-2 or TRBV6-3 and TRBJ2-1; 8 bases line up with TRBD1. The trim removed 8 bases at V and 0 bases at J, leaving 21 bases unmatched. The CDR3 covers 20 residues. CDR1 is MNHEY, CDR2 SVGEGT, per germline. In DNA, the CDR3 is TGTGCCAGCGCTTACCCAAGTCCCGGGACAGGTTCTAGCTCCTACAATGAGCAGTTCTTC. As protein: CASAYPSPGTGSSSYNEQFF.

This clonotype was detected only a few times. The rearrangement joins TRBV29-1 to TRBJ2-7; 8 positions match TRBD2. With 4 bases clipped from V and 0 bases from J, the junction kept 2 bases outside the gene matches. Germline CDR1 SQVTM, CDR2 ANQGSEA. CDR3 size: 13 residues. The CDR3 DNA is TGCAGCGTTGCGGGGACTAGCTCCTACGAGCAGTACTTC. It translates to CSVAGTSSYEQYF.

The V gene is TRBV28, the J gene TRBJ2-7; D is perhaps TRBD1 (6 bases). The germline V gene has CDR1 MDHEN and CDR2 SYDVKM. V was trimmed by 6 bases and J by 2 bases, leaving 23 bases between them. The CDR3 extends over 17 amino acids. CDR3 sequence: CASSDPERGKSTYEQYF. The CDR3 DNA reads TGTGCCAGCAGCGACCCTGAAAGGGGGAAATCCACCTACGAGCAGTACTTC.

This clonotype was found a few times. The V gene is TRBV6-2 or TRBV6-3, the J gene TRBJ1-5; D unclear. This CDR3 is built from 15 residues. Germline V gene data show CDR1 as MNHEY and CDR2 as SVGEGT. Trimming left V 0 bases short and J 6 bases short, with 12 bases between. The CDR3 DNA is TGTGCCAGCAGTTACTCCTTGGGTAATCGTCAGCCCCAGCATTTT. Protein product: CASSYSLGNRQPQHF.

V is TRBV7-9 and J is TRBJ1-1; no clear D. Germline V CDR1 and CDR2: SEHNR, FQNEAQ (reference sequence). Deletions cut 1 base from V and 6 bases from J, with 15 bases between. CDR3 length: 15 amino acids. CDR3 nucleotides: TGTGCCAGCAGCTTAGTAGAGAGGGATACGGCTGAAGCTTTCTTT. Translation gives CASSLVERDTAEAFF. Full variable domain (outside the CDR3, taken from reference TRBV7-9 and TRBJ1-1): DTGVSQNPRHKITKRGQNVTFRCDPISEHNRLYWYRQTLGQGPEFLTYFQNEAQLEKSRLLSDRFSAERPKGSFSTLEIQRTEQGDSAMYLCASSLVERDTAEAFFGQGTRLTVV.

This clonotype was recorded a few times. The chain joins TRBV5-5 to TRBJ2-7, with unresolved D. Germline CDR1 SGHKS, CDR2 YYEKEE (reference sequence). The CDR3 has 15 residues. V was trimmed by 3 bases and J by 1 base, leaving 14 bases between them. For the CDR3, the DNA is TGTGCCAGCAGCTCTGGGATGGGGTATTCCTACGAGCAGTACTTC. Its translation: CASSSGMGYSYEQYF.

This clonotype was detected a few times. The chain joins TRBV7-2 to TRBJ2-1, with TRBD2 matching 12 bases. This CDR3 is built from 16 residues. V lost 0 bases to trimming and J lost 10 bases; unmatched junction nucleotides: 7. CDR1 SGHTA and CDR2 FQGNSA come from the germline V gene. The CDR3 DNA reads TGTGCCAGCAGCTTAGCGCCTAGCGGGGGGGCCAGGGAGCAGTTCTTC. Translated, it gives CASSLAPSGGAREQFF.